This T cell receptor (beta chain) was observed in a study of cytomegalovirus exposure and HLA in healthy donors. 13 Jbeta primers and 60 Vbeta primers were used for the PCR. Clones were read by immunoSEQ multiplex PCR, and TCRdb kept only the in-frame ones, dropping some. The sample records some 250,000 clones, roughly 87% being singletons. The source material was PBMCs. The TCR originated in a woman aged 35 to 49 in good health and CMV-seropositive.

The CDR3 is CASSALSSRGYTF. The CDR3 DNA reads as TGTGCCAGCAGCGCCCTGTCGAGCCGCGGCTACACCTTC. V and J are TRBV9 and TRBJ1-2; D not certain. V was shortened by 3 bases and J by 8 bases, with 14 bases between the two germline ends. The CDR3 covers 13 residues. Germline V gene data show CDR1 as SGDLS and CDR2 as YYNGEE.